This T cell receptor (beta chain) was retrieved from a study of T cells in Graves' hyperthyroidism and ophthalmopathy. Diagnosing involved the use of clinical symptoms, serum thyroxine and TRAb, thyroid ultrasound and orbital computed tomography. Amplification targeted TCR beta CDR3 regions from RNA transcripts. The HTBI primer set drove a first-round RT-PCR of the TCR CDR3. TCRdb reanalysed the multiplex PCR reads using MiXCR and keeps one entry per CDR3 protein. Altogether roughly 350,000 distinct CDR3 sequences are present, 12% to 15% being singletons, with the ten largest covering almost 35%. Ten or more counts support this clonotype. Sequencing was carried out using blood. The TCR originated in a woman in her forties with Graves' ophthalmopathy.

Written as DNA, the CDR3 is TGTGCCAGCAGCCCTTCCCACAATGAGCAGTTCTTC. Amino acids: CASSPSHNEQFF. J is TRBJ2-1 and V is TRBV13, with no clear D. Germline CDR1 reads PRHDT; CDR2 reads FYEKMQ (reference sequence). CDR3 length equals 12 residues. Trimming removed 5 bases from V and 5 bases from J, with 7 bases in between. Drawing the rest from reference TRBV13 and TRBJ2-1, the complete variable domain is AAGVIQSPRHLIKEKRETATLKCYPIPRHDTVYWYQQGPGQDPQFLISFYEKMQSDKGSIPDRFSAQQFSDYHSELNMSSLELGDSALYFCASSPSHNEQFFGPGTRLTVL.